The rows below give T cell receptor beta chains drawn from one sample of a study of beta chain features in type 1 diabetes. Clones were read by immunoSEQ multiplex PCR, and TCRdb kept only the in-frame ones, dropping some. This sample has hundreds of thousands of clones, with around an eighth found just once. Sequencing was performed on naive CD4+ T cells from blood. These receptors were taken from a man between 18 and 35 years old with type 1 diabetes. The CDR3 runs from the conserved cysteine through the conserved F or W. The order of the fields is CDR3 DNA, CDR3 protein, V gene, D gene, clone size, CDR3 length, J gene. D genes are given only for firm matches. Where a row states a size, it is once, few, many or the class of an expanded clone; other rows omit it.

CDR3 DNA: TGTGCCAGCTCACCAGGGTCTAGCACAGATACGCAGTATTTT; CDR3 protein: CASSPGSSTDTQYF; V gene: TRBV18; D gene: .; clone size: .; CDR3 length: 14; J gene: TRBJ2-3
CDR3 DNA: TGTGCCAGCAGCCAAGTAAGGGAGAGTGAGCAGTTCTTC; CDR3 protein: CASSQVRESEQFF; V gene: TRBV14; D gene: .; clone size: few; CDR3 length: 13; J gene: TRBJ2-1
CDR3 DNA: TGTGCCAGTAGTATAGGTAATCAGCCCCAGCATTTT; CDR3 protein: CASSIGNQPQHF; V gene: TRBV19; D gene: .; clone size: few; CDR3 length: 12; J gene: TRBJ1-5
CDR3 DNA: TGTGCCAGCACCTCAAGAGTATCGAACACCGGGGAGCTGTTTTTT; CDR3 protein: CASTSRVSNTGELFF; V gene: TRBV7-9; D gene: .; clone size: .; CDR3 length: 15; J gene: TRBJ2-2
CDR3 DNA: TGTGCCAGCAGTCCCAATCACCAAGAACACTACGAGCAGTACTTC; CDR3 protein: CASSPNHQEHYEQYF; V gene: TRBV11-2; D gene: .; clone size: few; CDR3 length: 15; J gene: TRBJ2-7
CDR3 DNA: TGCGCCAGCAGCCAAGAGGAGTACAGGGAAGGTGGCTACACCTTC; CDR3 protein: CASSQEEYREGGYTF; V gene: TRBV4-1; D gene: .; clone size: few; CDR3 length: 15; J gene: TRBJ1-2
CDR3 DNA: TGTGCCAGCAGCCAAGGGACAGCCGGGGAGCTGTTTTTT; CDR3 protein: CASSQGTAGELFF; V gene: TRBV4-2; D gene: .; clone size: few; CDR3 length: 13; J gene: TRBJ2-2
CDR3 DNA: TGTGCCAGCAGTGCTTGGGGAGGGGGACTCACAGATACGCAGTATTTT; CDR3 protein: CASSAWGGGLTDTQYF; V gene: TRBV25-1; D gene: .; clone size: few; CDR3 length: 16; J gene: TRBJ2-3
CDR3 DNA: TGTGCCTGGAGTACCGGGACAGGGAGTTTCTACGAGCAGTACTTC; CDR3 protein: CAWSTGTGSFYEQYF; V gene: TRBV30; D gene: TRBD1; clone size: .; CDR3 length: 15; J gene: TRBJ2-7
CDR3 DNA: TGTGCCACCAGCAGAGATTCGGCTAGCAATCAGCCCCAGCATTTT; CDR3 protein: CATSRDSASNQPQHF; V gene: TRBV15; D gene: .; clone size: few; CDR3 length: 15; J gene: TRBJ1-5
CDR3 DNA: TGTGCCAGCAGCTCTGGACAGAACTACGAGCAGTACTTC; CDR3 protein: CASSSGQNYEQYF; V gene: TRBV7-2; D gene: .; clone size: .; CDR3 length: 13; J gene: TRBJ2-7
CDR3 DNA: TGTGCCAGCAGCCCCAGGAACAAGTCTGGGGCCAACGTCCTGACTTTC; CDR3 protein: CASSPRNKSGANVLTF; V gene: TRBV7-3; D gene: .; clone size: few; CDR3 length: 16; J gene: TRBJ2-6
CDR3 DNA: TGTGCCAGCAGTTTACTCGGACAGACCGAGCAGTACTTC; CDR3 protein: CASSLLGQTEQYF; V gene: TRBV28; D gene: .; clone size: few; CDR3 length: 13; J gene: TRBJ2-7
CDR3 DNA: TGTGCCATCAGCCGGGACAGGGGGCATGTAGAGACCCAGTACTTC; CDR3 protein: CAISRDRGHVETQYF; V gene: TRBV10-3; D gene: TRBD1; clone size: few; CDR3 length: 15; J gene: TRBJ2-5
CDR3 DNA: TGTGCCACCAGCAGAGCGGGGGCAGAAGGTTGGGGTAATGAAAAACTGTTTTTT; CDR3 protein: CATSRAGAEGWGNEKLFF; V gene: TRBV15; D gene: .; clone size: .; CDR3 length: 18; J gene: TRBJ1-4
CDR3 DNA: TGTGCCAGCAGCTTCGGACAGGGGCATCAGCCCCAGCATTTT; CDR3 protein: CASSFGQGHQPQHF; V gene: TRBV5-5; D gene: TRBD1; clone size: few; CDR3 length: 14; J gene: TRBJ1-5
CDR3 DNA: TGCAGCGCTGGACGGGAGAACACTGAAGCTTTCTTT; CDR3 protein: CSAGRENTEAFF; V gene: TRBV29-1; D gene: .; clone size: .; CDR3 length: 12; J gene: TRBJ1-1
CDR3 DNA: TGTGCCTGGAGTGTAGGTAGCAATCAGCCCCAGCATTTT; CDR3 protein: CAWSVGSNQPQHF; V gene: TRBV30; D gene: .; clone size: many; CDR3 length: 13; J gene: TRBJ1-5
CDR3 DNA: TGTGCCAGCAGCTCCCCAATACAGGGGGCCGGGGAGCTGTTTTTT; CDR3 protein: CASSSPIQGAGELFF; V gene: TRBV11-3; D gene: TRBD1; clone size: few; CDR3 length: 15; J gene: TRBJ2-2
CDR3 DNA: TGTGCCAGCACCAGGGGGCTAACCGGGGAGCTGTTTTTT; CDR3 protein: CASTRGLTGELFF; V gene: TRBV6-5; D gene: TRBD1; clone size: .; CDR3 length: 13; J gene: TRBJ2-2
CDR3 DNA: TGTGCCAGCAGCCCCGAGCCAGCCTCCTACGAGCAGTACTTC; CDR3 protein: CASSPEPASYEQYF; V gene: TRBV7-3; D gene: .; clone size: few; CDR3 length: 14; J gene: TRBJ2-7
CDR3 DNA: TGTGCCAGCAGCTTCTACGCGGGGACTGAAGCTTTCTTT; CDR3 protein: CASSFYAGTEAFF; V gene: TRBV11-2; D gene: .; clone size: .; CDR3 length: 13; J gene: TRBJ1-1
CDR3 DNA: TGCGCCATCAGGGAACTAGACGAGCAGTACTTC; CDR3 protein: CAIRELDEQYF; V gene: TRBV10-3; D gene: .; clone size: few; CDR3 length: 11; J gene: TRBJ2-7
CDR3 DNA: TGTGCCAGCAGTCTCGCTGCGGGGGTCGCAAACATTCAGTACTTC; CDR3 protein: CASSLAAGVANIQYF; V gene: TRBV6-6; D gene: TRBD2; clone size: .; CDR3 length: 15; J gene: TRBJ2-4
CDR3 DNA: TGCGCCAGCAGCCAAGGGGCCCTTGGACTAGCGGGCGAACAAGAGACCCAGTACTTC; CDR3 protein: CASSQGALGLAGEQETQYF; V gene: TRBV4-1; D gene: TRBD2; clone size: .; CDR3 length: 19; J gene: TRBJ2-5
CDR3 DNA: TGTGCCTGGAGTGTACGAGGGGCCCCCGAGCAGTACTTC; CDR3 protein: CAWSVRGAPEQYF; V gene: TRBV30; D gene: .; clone size: few; CDR3 length: 13; J gene: TRBJ2-7
CDR3 DNA: TGTGCCAGCAGTTTGTTAGGGTTGAACACTGAAGCTTTCTTT; CDR3 protein: CASSLLGLNTEAFF; V gene: TRBV27; D gene: .; clone size: .; CDR3 length: 14; J gene: TRBJ1-1
CDR3 DNA: TGCGCCAGCAGCCAAGGGTATCAAACCACGGGCTACACCTTC; CDR3 protein: CASSQGYQTTGYTF; V gene: TRBV4-1; D gene: .; clone size: once; CDR3 length: 14; J gene: TRBJ1-2
CDR3 DNA: TGTGCCAGCAGCTTCGGGGCAATCCCAGCTTTCTTT; CDR3 protein: CASSFGAIPAFF; V gene: TRBV7-8; D gene: .; clone size: once; CDR3 length: 12; J gene: TRBJ1-1
CDR3 DNA: TGTGCCAGCAGCCCATCCCCTTGGGTGGCTGAAGCTTTCTTT; CDR3 protein: CASSPSPWVAEAFF; V gene: TRBV14; D gene: .; clone size: .; CDR3 length: 14; J gene: TRBJ1-1
CDR3 DNA: TGTGCCACCAGCAGAGATACGGATTCCAATCAGCCCCAGCATTTT; CDR3 protein: CATSRDTDSNQPQHF; V gene: TRBV15; D gene: .; clone size: .; CDR3 length: 15; J gene: TRBJ1-5
CDR3 DNA: TGTGCCAGCAGCCCCCCCTGGTCAAAGAGGAGCACAGATACGCAGTATTTT; CDR3 protein: CASSPPWSKRSTDTQYF; V gene: TRBV13; D gene: .; clone size: .; CDR3 length: 17; J gene: TRBJ2-3
CDR3 DNA: TGCGCCAGCAGCTTGGTAAGGGGCCTCGGGTCAGATACGCAGTATTTT; CDR3 protein: CASSLVRGLGSDTQYF; V gene: TRBV5-1; D gene: .; clone size: few; CDR3 length: 16; J gene: TRBJ2-3
CDR3 DNA: TGTGCCAGTAGTATTTACGCCGGACTAGCGGGGGGGCCGCGAGAGACCCAGTACTTC; CDR3 protein: CASSIYAGLAGGPRETQYF; V gene: TRBV19; D gene: TRBD2; clone size: .; CDR3 length: 19; J gene: TRBJ2-5
CDR3 DNA: TGCAGCGTTTCGGGACAGAGCTCTGGAAACACCATATATTTT; CDR3 protein: CSVSGQSSGNTIYF; V gene: TRBV29-1; D gene: TRBD1; clone size: .; CDR3 length: 14; J gene: TRBJ1-3
CDR3 DNA: TGTGCCTGGGGGACAGGGGCAGGGGAGACCCAGTACTTC; CDR3 protein: CAWGTGAGETQYF; V gene: TRBV30; D gene: TRBD1; clone size: .; CDR3 length: 13; J gene: TRBJ2-5
CDR3 DNA: TGTGCCAGCAGCTTGGCGAAGTGGGGGTGGTCCAAAAACATTCAGTACTTC; CDR3 protein: CASSLAKWGWSKNIQYF; V gene: TRBV5-7; D gene: .; clone size: once; CDR3 length: 17; J gene: TRBJ2-4
CDR3 DNA: TGTGCCAGCAGCGTAGGGGACAGCTACCCGAACACTGAAGCTTTCTTT; CDR3 protein: CASSVGDSYPNTEAFF; V gene: TRBV9; D gene: TRBD1; clone size: .; CDR3 length: 16; J gene: TRBJ1-1
CDR3 DNA: TGTGCCAGTAGTAACACCGGGCATGAGCAGTTCTTC; CDR3 protein: CASSNTGHEQFF; V gene: TRBV19; D gene: .; clone size: .; CDR3 length: 12; J gene: TRBJ2-1
CDR3 DNA: TGCGCCAGCATGGGGGCAGGCGGGAACACTGAAGCTTTCTTT; CDR3 protein: CASMGAGGNTEAFF; V gene: TRBV5-1; D gene: .; clone size: .; CDR3 length: 14; J gene: TRBJ1-1
CDR3 DNA: TGTGCCAGCAGCGCCCCCGGGAGCTACTACGAGCAGTACTTC; CDR3 protein: CASSAPGSYYEQYF; V gene: TRBV7-9; D gene: .; clone size: few; CDR3 length: 14; J gene: TRBJ2-7
CDR3 DNA: TGTGCCAGCAGCTTAGCCCTACCTGGGAGTGGACTATACAATGAGCAGTTCTTC; CDR3 protein: CASSLALPGSGLYNEQFF; V gene: TRBV11-1; D gene: .; clone size: .; CDR3 length: 18; J gene: TRBJ2-1
CDR3 DNA: TGTGCCAGCAGCCAAGATACCGGACAGGGGTTAACGCAGTACTTC; CDR3 protein: CASSQDTGQGLTQYF; V gene: TRBV4-2; D gene: TRBD1; clone size: few; CDR3 length: 15; J gene: TRBJ2-7
CDR3 DNA: TGTGCCAGCAGTTACTCGAATTCAGGGAACAATCAGCCCCAGCATTTT; CDR3 protein: CASSYSNSGNNQPQHF; V gene: TRBV6-7; D gene: .; clone size: few; CDR3 length: 16; J gene: TRBJ1-5
CDR3 DNA: TGTGCCAGCAGCCTCAGGATTAACTATGGCTACACCTTC; CDR3 protein: CASSLRINYGYTF; V gene: TRBV7-8; D gene: .; clone size: few; CDR3 length: 13; J gene: TRBJ1-2
CDR3 DNA: TGTGCCAGCAGCCCCACGGCGACTAGCGTCACAGATACGCAGTATTTT; CDR3 protein: CASSPTATSVTDTQYF; V gene: TRBV7-2; D gene: TRBD2; clone size: .; CDR3 length: 16; J gene: TRBJ2-3
CDR3 DNA: TGTGCCTGGAGTGGCGTACGCCAACTGGGAAACACCATATATTTT; CDR3 protein: CAWSGVRQLGNTIYF; V gene: TRBV30; D gene: .; clone size: .; CDR3 length: 15; J gene: TRBJ1-3
CDR3 DNA: TGTGCCAGCCAGGGGCACAATGAGCAGTTCTTC; CDR3 protein: CASQGHNEQFF; V gene: TRBV5-6; D gene: .; clone size: .; CDR3 length: 11; J gene: TRBJ2-1
CDR3 DNA: TGTGCCAGCAGCAGGGGAGATACGCAGTATTTT; CDR3 protein: CASSRGDTQYF; V gene: TRBV6-6; D gene: .; clone size: .; CDR3 length: 11; J gene: TRBJ2-3
CDR3 DNA: TGTGCCAGCAGCCGGGACAGAATTGAAAAACTGTTTTTT; CDR3 protein: CASSRDRIEKLFF; V gene: TRBV13; D gene: TRBD1; clone size: few; CDR3 length: 13; J gene: TRBJ1-4
CDR3 DNA: TGTGCCAGCAGTTCGACAGGGGGGAACACTGAAGCTTTCTTT; CDR3 protein: CASSSTGGNTEAFF; V gene: TRBV27; D gene: TRBD1; clone size: .; CDR3 length: 14; J gene: TRBJ1-1
CDR3 DNA: TGCGCCAGCACGGGCGGGCCAGATACGCAGTATTTT; CDR3 protein: CASTGGPDTQYF; V gene: TRBV10-2; D gene: .; clone size: few; CDR3 length: 12; J gene: TRBJ2-3
CDR3 DNA: TGCGCCAGCAGCTTGGGAAAAACTCCTGGTGAGCAGTTCTTC; CDR3 protein: CASSLGKTPGEQFF; V gene: TRBV5-1; D gene: .; clone size: few; CDR3 length: 14; J gene: TRBJ2-1
CDR3 DNA: TGTGCCAGCACCCAGATGGACAGGGCGAACACCGGGGAGCTGTTTTTT; CDR3 protein: CASTQMDRANTGELFF; V gene: TRBV28; D gene: TRBD1; clone size: few; CDR3 length: 16; J gene: TRBJ2-2
CDR3 DNA: TGTGCCAGCAGCTTGGGGACAGGGCGCGCAGATACGCAGTATTTT; CDR3 protein: CASSLGTGRADTQYF; V gene: TRBV13; D gene: TRBD1; clone size: few; CDR3 length: 15; J gene: TRBJ2-3
CDR3 DNA: TGCGCCAGCAGCCAGTCAGGGCGTGAAGCTTTCTTT; CDR3 protein: CASSQSGREAFF; V gene: TRBV4-1; D gene: .; clone size: few; CDR3 length: 12; J gene: TRBJ1-1